This TCR beta chain was captured in a study of cytomegalovirus exposure and HLA in healthy donors. Across the study: Unique TCRs numbering some 93 million, obtained from HLA-typed donors, made up an early data release.

This clone was counted a few times. Its antigen is currently unknown. Regarding the study as a whole: A later analysis found that most CMV-associated TCR beta chains appeared HLA-restricted.

The CDR3 length is 17 residues. V dropped 0 bases and J dropped 4; count of bases not matched to a gene: 6. 13 Jbeta primers and 60 Vbeta primers were used for the PCR. Profiled with immunoSEQ multiplex PCR; TCRdb holds only in-frame clones, not every one. The sample holds around 100,000 clones, 55% to 70% seen once. The source is a woman in her 30s in good health and CMV-seronegative. The J gene is TRBJ2-3, the V gene TRBV5-7; 12 bases line up with TRBD2. TRBV5-7 is filed as an ORF, its function uncertain. The sequenced sample was PBMCs. The CDR3 DNA follows: TGTGCCAGCAGCTTGGAGCAACTAGCGGGAGGATCAGATACGCAGTATTTT. Its protein product is CASSLEQLAGGSDTQYF.